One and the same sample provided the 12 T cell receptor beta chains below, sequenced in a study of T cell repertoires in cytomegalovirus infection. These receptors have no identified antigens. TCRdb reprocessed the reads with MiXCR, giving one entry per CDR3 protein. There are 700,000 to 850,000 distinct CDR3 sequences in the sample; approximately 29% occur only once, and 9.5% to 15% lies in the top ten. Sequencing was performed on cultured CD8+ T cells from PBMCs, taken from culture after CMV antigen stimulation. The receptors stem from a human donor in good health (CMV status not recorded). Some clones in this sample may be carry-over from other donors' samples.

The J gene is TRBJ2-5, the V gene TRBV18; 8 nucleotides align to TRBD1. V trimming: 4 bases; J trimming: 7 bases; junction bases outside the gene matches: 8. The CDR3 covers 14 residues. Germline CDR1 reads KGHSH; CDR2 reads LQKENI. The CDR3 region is CASSRDRPGRTQYF. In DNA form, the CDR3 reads TGTGCCAGCTCACGGGACAGGCCGGGAAGGACCCAGTACTTC.

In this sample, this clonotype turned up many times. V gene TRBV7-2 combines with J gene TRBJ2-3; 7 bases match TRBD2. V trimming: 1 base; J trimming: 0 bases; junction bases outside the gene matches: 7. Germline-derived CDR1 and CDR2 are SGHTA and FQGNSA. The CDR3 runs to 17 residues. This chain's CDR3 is CASSLGRGVYSTDTQYF. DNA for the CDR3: TGTGCCAGCAGCTTAGGTCGGGGGGTATATAGCACAGATACGCAGTATTTT.

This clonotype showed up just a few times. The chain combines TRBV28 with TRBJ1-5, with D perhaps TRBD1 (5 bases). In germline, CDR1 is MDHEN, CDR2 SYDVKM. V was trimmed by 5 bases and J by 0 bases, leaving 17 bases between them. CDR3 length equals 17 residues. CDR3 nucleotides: TGTGCCAGCAGTCCCCTGGACACCGTTTATAGCAATCAGCCCCAGCATTTT. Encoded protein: CASSPLDTVYSNQPQHF.

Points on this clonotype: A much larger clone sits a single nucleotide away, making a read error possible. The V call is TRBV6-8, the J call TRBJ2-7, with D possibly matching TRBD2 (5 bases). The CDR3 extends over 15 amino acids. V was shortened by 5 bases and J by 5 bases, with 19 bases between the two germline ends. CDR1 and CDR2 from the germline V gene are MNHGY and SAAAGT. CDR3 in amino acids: CASSREFLPRDEQYF. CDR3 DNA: TGTGCCAGCAGTAGGGAGTTTCTCCCTCGGGACGAGCAGTACTTC.

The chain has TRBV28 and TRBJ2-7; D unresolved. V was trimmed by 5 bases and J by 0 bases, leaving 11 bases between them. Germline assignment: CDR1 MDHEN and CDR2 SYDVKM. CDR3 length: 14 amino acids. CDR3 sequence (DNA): TGTGCCAGCAGTACCCGCGAAGGCTCCTACGAGCAGTACGTC. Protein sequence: CASSTREGSYEQYV.

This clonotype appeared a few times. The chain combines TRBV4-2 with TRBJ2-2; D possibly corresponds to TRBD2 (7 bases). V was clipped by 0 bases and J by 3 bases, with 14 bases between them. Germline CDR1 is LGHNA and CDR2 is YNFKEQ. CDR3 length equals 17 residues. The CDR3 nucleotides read TGTGCCAGCAGCCAAGATCGGGGGGCGCAGGACACCGGGGAGCTGTTTTTT. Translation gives CASSQDRGAQDTGELFF.

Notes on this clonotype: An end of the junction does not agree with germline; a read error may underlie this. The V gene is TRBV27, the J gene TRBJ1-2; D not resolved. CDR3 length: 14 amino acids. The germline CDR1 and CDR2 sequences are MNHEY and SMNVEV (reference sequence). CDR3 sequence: CASSFAQNNYSYTF. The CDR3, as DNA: TGTGCCAGCAGTTTCGCGCAAAATAACTATAGCTACACCTTC.

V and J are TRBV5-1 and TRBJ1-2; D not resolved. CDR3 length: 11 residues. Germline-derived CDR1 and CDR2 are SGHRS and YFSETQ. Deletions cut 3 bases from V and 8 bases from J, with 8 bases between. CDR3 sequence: CASSSSWGYTF. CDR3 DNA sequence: TGCGCCAGCAGCTCGAGCTGGGGCTACACCTTC.

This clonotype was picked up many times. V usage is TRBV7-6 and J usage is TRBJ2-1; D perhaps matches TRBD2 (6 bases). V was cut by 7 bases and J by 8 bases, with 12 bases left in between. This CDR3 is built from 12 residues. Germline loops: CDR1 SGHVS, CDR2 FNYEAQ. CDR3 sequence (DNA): TGTGCCAGCAACGGGGGTCTCGATGAGCAGTTCTTC. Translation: CASNGGLDEQFF.

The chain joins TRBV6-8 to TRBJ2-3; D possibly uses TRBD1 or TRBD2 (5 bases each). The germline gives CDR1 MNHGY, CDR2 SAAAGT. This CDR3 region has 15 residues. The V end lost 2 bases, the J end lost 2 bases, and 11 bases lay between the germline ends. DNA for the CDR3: TGTGCCAGCAGTTACACCGGGGCTTTCACAGATACGCAGTATTTT. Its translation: CASSYTGAFTDTQYF.

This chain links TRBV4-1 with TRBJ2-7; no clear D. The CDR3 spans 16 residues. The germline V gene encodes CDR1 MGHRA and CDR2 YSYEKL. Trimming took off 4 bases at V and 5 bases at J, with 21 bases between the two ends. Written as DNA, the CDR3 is TGCGCCAGCAGCCCAAGAGCTTCGGCCCTAGGACACGAGCAGTACTTC. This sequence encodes CASSPRASALGHEQYF.

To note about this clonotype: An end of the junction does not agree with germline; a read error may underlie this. The CDR3 nucleotides read TGTGCTAGCAGCTTAGAAGGGCAGAGAGAGACCCAGTACTTC. Its protein is CASSLEGQRETQYF. The chain couples TRBV7-7 to TRBJ2-5; no firm D call. Germline V gives CDR1 SSHAT, CDR2 FNYEAQ (reference sequence). This CDR3 region has 14 residues.